The text below deals with one T cell receptor (beta chain). Antigen specificity is unknown. This specimen belongs to a study of post-analysis software for immune sequencing data. Libraries were made from TCR beta cDNA, and they carried unique molecular identifiers. TCRdb ran MiXCR on the PCR reads and lists one entry per CDR3 protein. Altogether 550,000 to 700,000 distinct CDR3 sequences are present, about 40% being singletons, with the ten largest covering around 1.7%. Study results and caveats: Patients with multiple sclerosis recorded significantly lower normalized Chao1 diversity than controls, the study found. Strong same-batch co-clustering of samples appeared with F measure clustering.

The sequence was collected from a girl aged 5-17 years with multiple sclerosis. Sequenced material: blood.

CDR3 amino acids: CASSLAPGGQGLHEQYF. In nucleotides, the CDR3 is TGTGCCAGCAGTTTGGCCCCCGGGGGACAGGGGCTCCACGAGCAGTACTTC. The chain couples TRBV12-3 or TRBV12-4 to TRBJ2-4; 10 bases are a match to TRBD1. The DNA end lines up better with TRBJ2-7; the J call may be wrong. This CDR3 has 17 amino acids.